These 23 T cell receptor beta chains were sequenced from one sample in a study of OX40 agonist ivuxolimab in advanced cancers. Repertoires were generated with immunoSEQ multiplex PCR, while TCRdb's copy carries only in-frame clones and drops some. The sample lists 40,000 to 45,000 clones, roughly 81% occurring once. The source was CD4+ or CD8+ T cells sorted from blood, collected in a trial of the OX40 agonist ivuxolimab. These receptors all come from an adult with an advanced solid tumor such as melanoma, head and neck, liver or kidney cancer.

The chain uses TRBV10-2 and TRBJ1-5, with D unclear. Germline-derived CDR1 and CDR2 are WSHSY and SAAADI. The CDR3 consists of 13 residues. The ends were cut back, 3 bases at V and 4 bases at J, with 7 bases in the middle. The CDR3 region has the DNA TGCGCCAGCAGTGACGATTTAAATCAGCCCCAGCATTTT. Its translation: CASSDDLNQPQHF.

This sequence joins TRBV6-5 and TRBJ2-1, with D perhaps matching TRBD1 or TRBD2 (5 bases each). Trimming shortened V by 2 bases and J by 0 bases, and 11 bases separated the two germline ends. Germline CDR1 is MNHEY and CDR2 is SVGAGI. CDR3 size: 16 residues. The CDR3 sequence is CASSYNEGSSYNEQFF. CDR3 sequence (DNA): TGTGCCAGCAGTTACAATGAGGGGAGCTCCTACAATGAGCAGTTCTTC.

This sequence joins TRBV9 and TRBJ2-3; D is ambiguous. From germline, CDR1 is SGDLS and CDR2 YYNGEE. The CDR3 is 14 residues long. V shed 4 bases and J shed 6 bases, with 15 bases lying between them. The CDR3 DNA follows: TGTGCCAGCAGCTCCAGGACCCTCGGGGATACGCAGTATTTT. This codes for CASSSRTLGDTQYF.

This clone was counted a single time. The CDR3 region has the DNA TGTGCCAGCAGCTTTGGCAATCAGCCCCAGCATTTT. It specifies CASSFGNQPQHF. The rearrangement joins TRBV13 to TRBJ1-5, with unresolved D. This CDR3 spans 12 amino acids. The germline gives CDR1 PRHDT, CDR2 FYEKMQ (reference sequence). With 3 bases removed from V and 2 bases from J, the gap between germline ends came to 2 bases.

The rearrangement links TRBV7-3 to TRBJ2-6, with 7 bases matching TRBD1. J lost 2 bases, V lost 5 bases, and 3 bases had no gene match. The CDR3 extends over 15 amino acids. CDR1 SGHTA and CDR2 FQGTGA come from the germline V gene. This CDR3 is CASSPTGAGANVLTF. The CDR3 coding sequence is TGTGCCAGCAGCCCAACAGGGGCTGGGGCCAACGTCCTGACTTTC.

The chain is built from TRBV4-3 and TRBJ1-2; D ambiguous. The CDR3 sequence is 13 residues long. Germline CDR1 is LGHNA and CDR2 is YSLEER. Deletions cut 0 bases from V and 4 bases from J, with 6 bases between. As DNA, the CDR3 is TGCGCCAGCAGCCAAGAAAACGCCTATGGCTACACCTTC. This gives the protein CASSQENAYGYTF.

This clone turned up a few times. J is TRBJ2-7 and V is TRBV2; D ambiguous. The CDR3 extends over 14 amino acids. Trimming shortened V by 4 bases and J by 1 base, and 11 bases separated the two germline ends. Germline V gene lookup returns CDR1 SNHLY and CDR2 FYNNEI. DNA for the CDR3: TGTGCCAGCAGTGTAGATACCGGATCCTACGAGCAGTACTTC. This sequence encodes CASSVDTGSYEQYF. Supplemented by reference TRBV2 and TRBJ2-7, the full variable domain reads EPEVTQTPSHQVTQMGQEVILRCVPISNHLYFYWYRQILGQKVEFLVSFYNNEISEKSEIFDDQFSVERPDGSNFTLKIRSTKLEDSAMYFCASSVDTGSYEQYFGPGTRLTVT.

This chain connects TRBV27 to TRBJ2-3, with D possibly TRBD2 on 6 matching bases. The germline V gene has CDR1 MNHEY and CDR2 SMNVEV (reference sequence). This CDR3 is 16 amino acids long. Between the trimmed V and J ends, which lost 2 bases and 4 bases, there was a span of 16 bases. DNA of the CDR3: TGTGCCAGCAGTTTAGAGGTTAGCGGTCTCGCAGATACGCAGTATTTT. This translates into CASSLEVSGLADTQYF.

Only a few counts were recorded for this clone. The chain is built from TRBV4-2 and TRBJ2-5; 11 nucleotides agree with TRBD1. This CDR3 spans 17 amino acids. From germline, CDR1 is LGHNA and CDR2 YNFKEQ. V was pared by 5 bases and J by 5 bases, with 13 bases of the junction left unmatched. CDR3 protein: CASSSLLLGQGDETQYF. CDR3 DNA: TGTGCCAGCAGCTCCCTACTTTTGGGACAGGGGGACGAGACCCAGTACTTC.

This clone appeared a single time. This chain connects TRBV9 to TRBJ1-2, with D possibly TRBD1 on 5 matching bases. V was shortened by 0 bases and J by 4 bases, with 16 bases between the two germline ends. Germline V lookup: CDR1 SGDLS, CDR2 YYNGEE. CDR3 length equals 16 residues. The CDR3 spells CASSVDTGLGVYGYTF. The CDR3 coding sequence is TGTGCCAGCAGCGTAGACACAGGTCTCGGAGTCTATGGCTACACCTTC. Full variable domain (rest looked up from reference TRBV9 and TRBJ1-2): DSGVTQTPKHLITATGQRVTLRCSPRSGDLSVYWYQQSLDQGLQFLIQYYNGEERAKGNILERFSAQQFPDLHSELNLSSLELGDSALYFCASSVDTGLGVYGYTFGSGTRLTVV.

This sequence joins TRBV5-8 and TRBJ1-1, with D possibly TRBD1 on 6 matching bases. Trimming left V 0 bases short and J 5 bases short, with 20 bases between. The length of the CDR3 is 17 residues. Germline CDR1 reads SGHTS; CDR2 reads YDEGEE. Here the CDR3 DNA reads TGTGCCAGCAGCTTGGAGTTACAGGGATCGGAAGTGACTGAAGCTTTCTTT. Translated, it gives CASSLELQGSEVTEAFF.

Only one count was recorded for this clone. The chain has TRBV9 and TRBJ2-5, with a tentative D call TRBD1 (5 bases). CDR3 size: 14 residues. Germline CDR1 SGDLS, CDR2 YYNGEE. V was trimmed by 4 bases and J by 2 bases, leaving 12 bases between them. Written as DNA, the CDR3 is TGTGCCAGCAGCCCCTGGGGCTTTCAAGAGACCCAGTACTTC. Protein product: CASSPWGFQETQYF.

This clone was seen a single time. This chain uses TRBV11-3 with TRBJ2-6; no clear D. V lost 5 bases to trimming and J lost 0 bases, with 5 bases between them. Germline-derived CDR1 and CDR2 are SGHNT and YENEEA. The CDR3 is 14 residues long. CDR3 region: CASSPRSGANVLTF. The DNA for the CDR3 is TGTGCCAGCAGCCCCCGCTCTGGGGCCAACGTCCTGACTTTC. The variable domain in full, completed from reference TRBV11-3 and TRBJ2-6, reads EAGVVQSPRYKIIEKKQPVAFWCNPISGHNTLYWYLQNLGQGPELLIRYENEEAVDDSQLPKDRFSAERLKGVDSTLKIQPAELGDSAVYLCASSPRSGANVLTFGAGSRLTVL.

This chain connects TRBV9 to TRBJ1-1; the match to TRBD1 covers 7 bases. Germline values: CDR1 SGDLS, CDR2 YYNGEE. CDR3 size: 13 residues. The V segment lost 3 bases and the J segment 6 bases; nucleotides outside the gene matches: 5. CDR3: CASSESQGPEAFF. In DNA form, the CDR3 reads TGTGCCAGCAGCGAATCACAGGGGCCTGAAGCTTTCTTT.

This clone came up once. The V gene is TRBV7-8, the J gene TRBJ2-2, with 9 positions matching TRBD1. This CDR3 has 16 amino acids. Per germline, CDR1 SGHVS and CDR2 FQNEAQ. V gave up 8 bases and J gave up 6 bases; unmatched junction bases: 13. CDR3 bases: TGTGCCAGCTACACTGACGGGACAGGGATCCCCGGGGAGCTGTTTTTT. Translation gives CASYTDGTGIPGELFF.

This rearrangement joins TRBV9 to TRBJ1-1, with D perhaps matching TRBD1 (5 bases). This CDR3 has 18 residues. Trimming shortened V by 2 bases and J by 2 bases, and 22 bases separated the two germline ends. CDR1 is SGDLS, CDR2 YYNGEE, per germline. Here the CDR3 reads CASSVSGSREGINTEAFF. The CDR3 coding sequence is TGTGCCAGCAGCGTGAGCGGGTCTCGGGAGGGGATTAACACTGAAGCTTTCTTT.

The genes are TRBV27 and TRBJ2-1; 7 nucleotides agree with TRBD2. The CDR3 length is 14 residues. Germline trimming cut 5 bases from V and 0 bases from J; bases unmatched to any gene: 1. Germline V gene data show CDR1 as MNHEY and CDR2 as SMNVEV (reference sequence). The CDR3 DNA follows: TGTGCCAGCAGTGGCGGGAGCTCCTACAATGAGCAGTTCTTC. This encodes CASSGGSSYNEQFF.

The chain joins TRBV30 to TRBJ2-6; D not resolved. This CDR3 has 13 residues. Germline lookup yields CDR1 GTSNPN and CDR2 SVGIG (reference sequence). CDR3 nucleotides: TGTGGCCGCTCGGCCTCTGGGGCCAACGTCCTGACTTTC. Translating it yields CGRSASGANVLTF.

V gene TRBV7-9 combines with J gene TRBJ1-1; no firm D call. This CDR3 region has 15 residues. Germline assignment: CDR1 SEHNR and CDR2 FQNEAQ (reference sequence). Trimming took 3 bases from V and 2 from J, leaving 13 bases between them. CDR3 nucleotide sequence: TGTGCCAGCAGCTTCGTTCAGACGGGTAACACTGAAGCTTTCTTT. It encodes CASSFVQTGNTEAFF.

CDR3 residues: CASSLTGTGGVEQYF. CDR3 DNA: TGTGCCAGCAGTTTGACCGGGACAGGGGGCGTTGAGCAGTACTTC. The chain carries TRBV27 and TRBJ2-7; 12 nucleotides align to TRBD1. This CDR3 region has 15 residues. V lost 3 bases to trimming and J lost 7 bases; unmatched junction nucleotides: 7. Per germline, CDR1 MNHEY and CDR2 SMNVEV (reference sequence).

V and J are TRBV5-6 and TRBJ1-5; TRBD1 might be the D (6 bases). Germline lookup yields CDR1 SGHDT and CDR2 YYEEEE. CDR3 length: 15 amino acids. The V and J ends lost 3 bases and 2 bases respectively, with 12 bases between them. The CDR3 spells CASSWGPGGNQPQHF. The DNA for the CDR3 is TGTGCCAGCAGCTGGGGGCCTGGGGGCAATCAGCCCCAGCATTTT.

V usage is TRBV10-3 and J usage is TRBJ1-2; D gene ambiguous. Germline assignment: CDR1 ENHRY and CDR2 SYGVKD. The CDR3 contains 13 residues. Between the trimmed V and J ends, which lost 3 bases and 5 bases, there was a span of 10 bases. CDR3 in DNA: TGTGCCATCAGTGAATCTACCACATATGGCTACACCTTC. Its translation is CAISESTTYGYTF.

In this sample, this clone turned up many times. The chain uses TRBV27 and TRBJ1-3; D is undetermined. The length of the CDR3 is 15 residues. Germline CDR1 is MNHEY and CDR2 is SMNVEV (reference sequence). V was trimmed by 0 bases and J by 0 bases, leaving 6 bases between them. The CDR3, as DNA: TGTGCCAGCAGTTTATCTCTGGCCTCTGGAAACACCATATATTTT. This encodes CASSLSLASGNTIYF.